This paragraph reports one TCR beta chain. The assay was immunoSEQ multiplex PCR, and TCRdb's table has in-frame clones only and misses some. The table has under 350,000 clones, just over 85% seen once. The data originate from a study of blood T cell repertoires in COVID-19. Study-level information: COVID-19 samples, acute and convalescent, were from the United States, Italy and Spain. Sources were T cells, B-cell-depleted T cells, or PBMCs; the material itself was cDNA or gDNA.

V was pared by 7 bases and J by 9 bases, with 15 bases between. Germline V gene data show CDR1 as SNHLY and CDR2 as FYNNEI. The CDR3 is 12 amino acids. The specimen was PBMCs or T cells enriched from blood (not recorded which). V is TRBV2 and J is TRBJ1-1; tentative D call: TRBD1 (6 bases). The source is a woman aged 40 to 50 with acute COVID-19. CDR3 coding DNA: TGTGCCAGCAAATCCGCAGGGGAACAAGCTTTCTTT. Protein sequence: CASKSAGEQAFF.